This entry describes one T cell receptor (beta chain). As handled by the study authors: Amplification of reference gene primers was used by the study to estimate nucleated cell counts. TCRdb's copy holds only in-frame clones and misses some; the assay was immunoSEQ multiplex PCR. V and J calls plus clone size are reproduced from that table; the DNA served to infer D and trimming. The repertoire includes 300,000 to 400,000 clones, roughly 84% of them detected once, and 1% sits in the top ten. The data stem from a study of blood T cell repertoires in COVID-19. For the study at large: Acute and convalescent COVID-19 specimens originated in the United States, Italy and Spain. PBMCs, B-cell-depleted T cells, or T cells were the source of the cDNA or gDNA that made up the material.

With 2 bases removed from V and 15 bases from J, the gap between germline ends came to 20 bases. The CDR3 runs to 13 residues. Germline V lookup: CDR1 GTSNPN, CDR2 SVGIG (reference sequence). Sequencing was carried out using peripheral blood. The V gene is TRBV30, the J gene TRBJ1-5, with D maybe TRBD1 (6 bases). The clonotype was recovered from a man aged 50-60 years with active or convalescent COVID-19. CDR3 bases: TGTGCCTGGAGTCAGTCCCGGGACATCCTCCCGCATTTT. This translates into CAWSQSRDILPHF.